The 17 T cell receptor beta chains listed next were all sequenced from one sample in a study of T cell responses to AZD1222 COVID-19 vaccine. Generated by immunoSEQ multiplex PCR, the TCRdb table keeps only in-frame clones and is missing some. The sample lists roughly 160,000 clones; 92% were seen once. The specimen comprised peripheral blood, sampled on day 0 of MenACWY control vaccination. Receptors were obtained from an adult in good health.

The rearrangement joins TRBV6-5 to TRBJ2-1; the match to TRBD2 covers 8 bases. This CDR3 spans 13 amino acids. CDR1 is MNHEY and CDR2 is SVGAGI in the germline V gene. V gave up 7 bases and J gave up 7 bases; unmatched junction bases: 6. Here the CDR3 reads CASKGTRSNEQFF. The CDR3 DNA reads TGTGCCAGCAAGGGGACTAGGAGTAATGAGCAGTTCTTC.

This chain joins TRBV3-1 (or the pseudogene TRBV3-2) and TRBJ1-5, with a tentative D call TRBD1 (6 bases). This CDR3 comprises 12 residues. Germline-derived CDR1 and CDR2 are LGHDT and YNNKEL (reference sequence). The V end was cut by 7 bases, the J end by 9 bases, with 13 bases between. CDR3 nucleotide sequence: TGTGCCAGCAATCTAGGAGGGGGGCCCCAGCATTTT. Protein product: CASNLGGGPQHF.

The CDR3 sequence: CASSLNARGPYGYTF. CDR3 sequence (DNA): TGTGCCAGCAGTTTAAATGCCAGGGGGCCCTATGGCTACACCTTC. The V call is TRBV28, the J call TRBJ1-2; 8 bases agree with TRBD1. The CDR3 totals 15 residues. J lost 4 bases, V lost 2 bases, and 6 bases had no gene match. The germline V gene encodes CDR1 MDHEN and CDR2 SYDVKM.

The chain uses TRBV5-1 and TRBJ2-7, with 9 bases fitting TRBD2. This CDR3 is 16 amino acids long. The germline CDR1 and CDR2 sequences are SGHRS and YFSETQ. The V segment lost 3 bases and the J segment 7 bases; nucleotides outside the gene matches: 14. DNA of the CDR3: TGCGCCAGCAGCTCGATTACTAGCGGGCCTGGGGAAGAGCAGTACTTC. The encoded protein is CASSSITSGPGEEQYF.

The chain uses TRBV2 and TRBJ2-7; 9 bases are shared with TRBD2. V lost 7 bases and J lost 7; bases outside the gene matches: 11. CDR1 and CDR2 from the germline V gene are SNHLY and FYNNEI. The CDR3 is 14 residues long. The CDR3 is CASTSSGGIREQYF. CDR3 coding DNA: TGTGCCAGCACCTCAAGCGGGGGGATACGGGAGCAGTACTTC.

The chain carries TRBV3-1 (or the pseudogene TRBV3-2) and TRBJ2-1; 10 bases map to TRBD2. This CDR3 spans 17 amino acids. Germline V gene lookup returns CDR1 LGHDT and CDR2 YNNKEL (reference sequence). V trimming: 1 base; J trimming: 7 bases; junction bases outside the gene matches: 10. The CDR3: CASSQGGSSGSWNEQFF. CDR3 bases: TGTGCCAGCAGCCAAGGGGGGTCTAGCGGGAGTTGGAATGAGCAGTTCTTC.

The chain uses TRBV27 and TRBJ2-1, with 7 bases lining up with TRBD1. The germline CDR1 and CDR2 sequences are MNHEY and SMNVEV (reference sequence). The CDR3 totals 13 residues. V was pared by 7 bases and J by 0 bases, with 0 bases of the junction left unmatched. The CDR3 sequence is CASTGGSYNEQFF. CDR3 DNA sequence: TGTGCCAGCACAGGGGGCTCCTACAATGAGCAGTTCTTC.

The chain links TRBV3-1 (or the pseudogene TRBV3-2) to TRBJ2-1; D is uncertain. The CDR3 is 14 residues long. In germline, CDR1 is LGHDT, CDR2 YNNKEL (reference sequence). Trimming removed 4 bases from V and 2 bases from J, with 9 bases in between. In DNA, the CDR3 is TGTGCCAGCAGCCCCGGGCCCACCTACAATGAGCAGTTCTTC. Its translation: CASSPGPTYNEQFF.

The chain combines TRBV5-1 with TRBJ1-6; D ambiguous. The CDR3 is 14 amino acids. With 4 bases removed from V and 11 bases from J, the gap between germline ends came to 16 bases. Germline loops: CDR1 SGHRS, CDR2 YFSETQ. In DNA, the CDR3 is TGCGCCAGCAGCCCGGCGGCGGGATTTCCACCCCTCCACTTT. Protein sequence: CASSPAAGFPPLHF.

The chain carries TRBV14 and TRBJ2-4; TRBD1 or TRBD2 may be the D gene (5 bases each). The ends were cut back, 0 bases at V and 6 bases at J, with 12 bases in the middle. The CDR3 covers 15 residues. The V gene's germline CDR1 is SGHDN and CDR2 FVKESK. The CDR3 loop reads CASSQDGGWGNIQYF. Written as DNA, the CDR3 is TGTGCCAGCAGCCAAGATGGGGGATGGGGAAACATTCAGTACTTC. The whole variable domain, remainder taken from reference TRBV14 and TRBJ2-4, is EAGVTQFPSHSVIEKGQTVTLRCDPISGHDNLYWYRRVMGKEIKFLLHFVKESKQDESGMPNNRFLAERTGGTYSTLKVQPAELEDSGVYFCASSQDGGWGNIQYFGAGTRLSVL.

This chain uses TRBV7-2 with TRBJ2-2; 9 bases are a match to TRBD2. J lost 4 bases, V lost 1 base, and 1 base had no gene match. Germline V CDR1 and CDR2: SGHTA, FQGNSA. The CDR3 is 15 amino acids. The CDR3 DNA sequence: TGTGCCAGCAGCTTAGAAGCGGGAGGCACCGGGGAGCTGTTTTTT. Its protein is CASSLEAGGTGELFF.

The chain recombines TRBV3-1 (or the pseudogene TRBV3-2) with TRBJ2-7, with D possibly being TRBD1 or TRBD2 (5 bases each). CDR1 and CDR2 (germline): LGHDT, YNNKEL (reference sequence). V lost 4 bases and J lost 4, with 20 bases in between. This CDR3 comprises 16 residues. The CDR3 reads CASSLGPGTPPYEQYF. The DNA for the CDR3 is TGTGCCAGCAGCCTGGGCCCCGGGACGCCTCCTTACGAGCAGTACTTC.

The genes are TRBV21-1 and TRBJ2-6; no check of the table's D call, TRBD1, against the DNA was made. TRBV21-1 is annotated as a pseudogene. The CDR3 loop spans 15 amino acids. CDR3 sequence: CASSKKGSGANVLTF. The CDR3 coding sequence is TGTGCCAGCAGCAAAAAGGGGTCTGGGGCCAACGTCCTGACTTTC.

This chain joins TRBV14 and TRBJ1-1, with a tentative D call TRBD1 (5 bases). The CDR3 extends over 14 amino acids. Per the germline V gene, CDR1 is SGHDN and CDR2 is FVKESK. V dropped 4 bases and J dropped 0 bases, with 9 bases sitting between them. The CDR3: CASSPGLVNTEAFF. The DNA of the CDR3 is TGTGCCAGCAGCCCAGGGCTGGTGAACACTGAAGCTTTCTTT.

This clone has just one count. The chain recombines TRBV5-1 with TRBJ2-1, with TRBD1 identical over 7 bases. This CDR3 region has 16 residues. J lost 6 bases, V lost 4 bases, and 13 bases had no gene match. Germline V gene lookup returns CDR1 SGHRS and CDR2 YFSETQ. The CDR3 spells CASSDPQGLVGNEQFF. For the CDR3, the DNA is TGCGCCAGCAGCGACCCACAGGGGCTCGTGGGCAATGAGCAGTTCTTC.

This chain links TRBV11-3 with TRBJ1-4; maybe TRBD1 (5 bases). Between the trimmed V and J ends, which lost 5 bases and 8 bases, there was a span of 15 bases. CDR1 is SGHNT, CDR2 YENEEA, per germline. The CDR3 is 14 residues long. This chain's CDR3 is CASSVGGQTEKLFF. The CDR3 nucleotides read TGTGCCAGCAGCGTAGGCGGACAAACGGAAAAACTGTTTTTT.

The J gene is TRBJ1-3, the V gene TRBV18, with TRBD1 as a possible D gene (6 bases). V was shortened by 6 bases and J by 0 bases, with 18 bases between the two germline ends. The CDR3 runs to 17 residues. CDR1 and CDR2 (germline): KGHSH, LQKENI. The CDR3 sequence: CASSPNRVGSSGNTIYF. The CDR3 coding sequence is TGTGCCAGCTCCCCGAACAGGGTCGGCTCCTCTGGAAACACCATATATTTT.